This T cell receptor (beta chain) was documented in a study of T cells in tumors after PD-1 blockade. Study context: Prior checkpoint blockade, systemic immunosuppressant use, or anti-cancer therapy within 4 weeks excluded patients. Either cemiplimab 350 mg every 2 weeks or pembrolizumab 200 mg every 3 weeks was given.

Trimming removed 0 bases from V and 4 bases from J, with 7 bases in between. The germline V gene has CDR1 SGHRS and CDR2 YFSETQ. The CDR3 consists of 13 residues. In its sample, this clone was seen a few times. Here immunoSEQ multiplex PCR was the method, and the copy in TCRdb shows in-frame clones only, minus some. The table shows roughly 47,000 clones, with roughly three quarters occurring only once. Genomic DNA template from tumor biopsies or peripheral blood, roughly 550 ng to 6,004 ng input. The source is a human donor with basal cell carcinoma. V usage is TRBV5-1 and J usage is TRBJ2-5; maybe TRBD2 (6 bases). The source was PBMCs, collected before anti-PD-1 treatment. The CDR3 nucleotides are TGCGCCAGCAGCTTGGGCGGGGCAGAGACCCAGTACTTC. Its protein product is CASSLGGAETQYF.